One TCR beta chain is described in this entry. This sample was taken from a study of CD8+ T cells in alopecia areata. Extraction and reverse transcription of RNA yielded cDNA as the sequencing template. Assay: immunoSEQ multiplex PCR; the TCRdb copy retains only in-frame clones and omits some. Found here are 140,000 to 150,000 clones, roughly 62% of them singletons; the top ten hold around 6%. The CDR3 sequence is 12 residues long. Germline lookup yields CDR1 GTSNPN and CDR2 SVGIG (reference sequence). V shed 5 bases, J shed 6 bases, and the junction held 5 bases outside the gene matches. The specimen was CD4+ T cells sorted from blood, collected at week 0. The chain links TRBV30 to TRBJ1-2, with 8 bases matching TRBD1. This receptor was obtained from a human donor with alopecia areata. The DNA for the CDR3 is TGTGCCTGGTCGACAGGGGATCATGGCTACACCTTC. Translation: CAWSTGDHGYTF.